This TCR beta chain appears in the sequencing data of a study of response to subunit inactivated influenza vaccine. MiXCR, run by TCRdb on the RT-PCR reads, gives a single entry per CDR3 protein. The sample lists about 520,000 distinct CDR3 sequences, roughly 7.9% occurring once. Deletions cut 4 bases from V and 1 base from J, with 10 bases between. The CDR3 spans 14 residues. CDR1 and CDR2 from the germline V gene are MNHEY and SVGAGI. Sequencing was performed on PBMCs from blood, taken around 25 months after vaccination. This rearrangement joins TRBV6-5 to TRBJ2-5; D not certain. The clonotype was recovered from a man between 50 and 69 years old who received an inactivated influenza vaccine. CDR3 DNA: TGTGCCAGCAGTTTCACAGATCTCCAAGAGACCCAGTACTTC. The encoded protein is CASSFTDLQETQYF.